Presented here are 20 T cell receptor beta chains from one specimen sequenced in a study of beta chain features in type 1 diabetes. Since all of the isolated RNA was reverse transcribed, expressed TCRB transcripts were what got sequenced. The table came from immunoSEQ multiplex PCR; TCRdb's copy has only in-frame clones and leaves some out. The sample contains fewer than 350,000 clones, 7% to 9% of which appear only once. The source material was central memory CD4+ T cells from blood. The receptors originated from a woman aged 18-30 years in good health.

The sample holds a few counts of this clone. The genes are TRBV7-2 and TRBJ2-5, with a tentative D call TRBD1 (6 bases). The CDR3 totals 17 residues. Per the germline V gene, CDR1 is SGHTA and CDR2 is FQGNSA. Trimming removed 5 bases from V and 1 base from J, with 20 bases in between. The CDR3, as DNA: TGTGCCAGCAGCCCAAAGGGGGTAGTGGGGAGCCAAGAGACCCAGTACTTC. Protein product: CASSPKGVVGSQETQYF.

V and J are TRBV28 and TRBJ2-5, with 10 bases aligning to TRBD1. V lost 4 bases and J lost 1; bases outside the gene matches: 3. Germline V gene data show CDR1 as MDHEN and CDR2 as SYDVKM. The CDR3 sequence is 15 residues long. CDR3 protein: CASSSRTGGQETQYF. The CDR3, as DNA: TGTGCCAGCAGTTCAAGGACAGGGGGCCAAGAGACCCAGTACTTC.

This clone was detected a few times. The chain recombines TRBV6-5 with TRBJ2-1; the D gene is possibly TRBD1 (6 bases). Trimming stripped 2 bases from V and 10 bases from J, with 9 bases between. The germline CDR1 and CDR2 sequences are MNHEY and SVGAGI. The CDR3 covers 12 residues. The CDR3 coding sequence is TGTGCCAGCAGTTACAGGGGGATGGAGCAGTTCTTC. Its translation: CASSYRGMEQFF.

This clone is a singleton in its sample. Just one base apart from a much larger clone, this may be a read error. This sequence joins TRBV28 and TRBJ2-6; perhaps TRBD1 as D (5 bases). The CDR3 runs 15 residues. The germline V gene has CDR1 MDHEN and CDR2 SYDVKM. Trimming stripped 6 bases from V and 0 bases from J, with 9 bases between. CDR3 nucleotides: TGTGCCAGCAGCAAAGACAGCTCTGGGGCCAACGTCCTGACTTTC. Its translation is CASSKDSSGANVLTF. Supplemented by reference TRBV28 and TRBJ2-6, the full variable domain reads DVKVTQSSRYLVKRTGEKVFLECVQDMDHENMFWYRQDPGLGLRLIYFSYDVKMKEKGDIPEGYSVSREKKERFSLILESASTNQTSMYLCASSKDSSGANVLTFGAGSRLTVL.

This clone has ten or more counts. The chain recombines TRBV18 with TRBJ1-2; no firm D call. This CDR3 spans 16 amino acids. V gave up 2 bases and J gave up 0 bases, with 13 bases separating them. Germline-derived CDR1 and CDR2 are KGHSH and LQKENI. CDR3 protein: CASSPVDGGSNYGYTF. DNA of the CDR3: TGTGCCAGCTCACCAGTCGATGGCGGATCTAACTATGGCTACACCTTC. Looking up the rest from reference TRBV18 and TRBJ1-2 gives the full variable domain: NAGVMQNPRHLVRRRGQEARLRCSPMKGHSHVYWYRQLPEEGLKFMVYLQKENIIDESGMPKERFSAEFPKEGPSILRIQQVVRGDSAAYFCASSPVDGGSNYGYTFGSGTRLTVV.

This clone has more than one count but fewer than ten. This chain connects TRBV11-2 to TRBJ2-7; D gene uncertain. Germline V lookup: CDR1 SGHAT, CDR2 FQNNGV. Trimming removed 5 bases at V and 0 bases at J, with 8 bases between. The CDR3 consists of 13 residues. CDR3 nucleotides: TGTGCCAGCAGCCACTCGATCTCCTACGAGCAGTACTTC. Translation gives CASSHSISYEQYF.

CDR3 nucleotide sequence: TGTGCCAGCAGTCGGGAGGCAAGCAGGGCCTATGGCTACACCTTC. Protein sequence: CASSREASRAYGYTF. The V and J genes are TRBV2 and TRBJ1-2; possible D gene TRBD1, 5 bases. Germline assignment: CDR1 SNHLY and CDR2 FYNNEI. This CDR3 is built from 15 residues. With 5 bases removed from V and 4 bases from J, the gap between germline ends came to 17 bases.

This clone was seen a handful of times. The chain couples TRBV7-3 to TRBJ2-7; D is unresolved. In germline, CDR1 is SGHTA, CDR2 FQGTGA. This CDR3 has 13 amino acids. The V end lost 2 bases, the J end lost 4 bases, and 9 bases lay between the germline ends. CDR3 protein: CASSLCGVYEQYV. CDR3 coding DNA: TGTGCCAGCAGCTTATGCGGCGTTTACGAGCAGTACGTC.

V gene TRBV2 combines with J gene TRBJ2-1, with TRBD2 matching 11 bases. Germline CDR1 reads SNHLY; CDR2 reads FYNNEI. The V gene end was trimmed by 2 bases and the J gene end by 6 bases; junction bases not matched to a gene: 6. The CDR3 length is 16 residues. The CDR3 DNA follows: TGTGCCAGCAGTGAACTCCGACTAGCGGGATCCAATGAGCAGTTCTTC. It codes for CASSELRLAGSNEQFF.

This chain uses TRBV5-1 with TRBJ1-2; possible D gene TRBD1, 6 bases. The CDR3 is 14 amino acids. Per the germline V gene, CDR1 is SGHRS and CDR2 is YFSETQ. V was cut by 1 base and J by 4 bases, with 11 bases left in between. In DNA form, the CDR3 reads TGCGCCAGCAGCTTGCGACAGGAGAGCTATGGCTACACCTTC. The encoded protein is CASSLRQESYGYTF.

This clone came up a few times. The genes are TRBV27 and TRBJ1-2, with D unclear. There are 13 residues in the CDR3. The V gene's germline CDR1 is MNHEY and CDR2 SMNVEV (reference sequence). Trimming shortened V by 6 bases and J by 4 bases, and 12 bases separated the two germline ends. CDR3 residues: CASRAERVYGYTF. CDR3 nucleotides: TGTGCCAGCAGGGCAGAACGGGTCTATGGCTACACCTTC.

In regard to this clone: This is likely an artifact of a read error, given a far larger clone one base away. J is TRBJ2-3 and V is TRBV5-6; D gene uncertain. The germline V gene encodes CDR1 SGHDT and CDR2 YYEEEE. The CDR3 totals 11 residues. V shed 0 bases and J shed 5 bases, with 1 base lying between them. The CDR3 DNA reads as TGTGCCAGCAGCTTGGGAGATACGCAGTATTTT. It yields the protein CASSLGDTQYF.

There are a few counts of this clone. The rearrangement joins TRBV19 to TRBJ1-2; D not resolved. This CDR3 is 12 amino acids long. Germline values: CDR1 LNHDA, CDR2 SQIVND (reference sequence). V shed 4 bases and J shed 4 bases, with 7 bases lying between them. CDR3 in amino acids: CASSTSTYGYTF. The CDR3 bases are TGTGCCAGTAGTACATCAACCTATGGCTACACCTTC.

The chain combines TRBV5-4 with TRBJ2-1, with 10 positions matching TRBD1. The germline V gene has CDR1 SGHNT and CDR2 YYREEE (reference sequence). V lost 6 bases and J lost 10; bases outside the gene matches: 7. The CDR3 spans 13 residues. The CDR3 protein is CASKGTGALEQFF. The CDR3 DNA reads as TGTGCCAGCAAAGGGACAGGGGCATTGGAGCAGTTCTTC. Full variable domain (remainder filled in from reference TRBV5-4 and TRBJ2-1): ETGVTQSPTHLIKTRGQQVTLRCSSQSGHNTVSWYQQALGQGPQFIFQYYREEENGRGNFPPRFSGLQFPNYSSELNVNALELDDSALYLCASKGTGALEQFFGPGTRLTVL.

V gene TRBV14 combines with J gene TRBJ2-7; perhaps TRBD1 as D (6 bases). V lost 1 base, J lost 3 bases, and 10 bases lay in between. The CDR3 spans 14 residues. Germline V gives CDR1 SGHDN, CDR2 FVKESK. CDR3 protein: CASSQVPDSYEQYV. Written as DNA, the CDR3 is TGTGCCAGCAGCCAAGTCCCGGACAGCTACGAGCAGTACGTC.

The chain links TRBV7-2 to TRBJ2-7; unclear D gene. The CDR3 is 16 residues long. Trimming shortened V by 1 base and J by 0 bases, and 13 bases separated the two germline ends. The germline gives CDR1 SGHTA, CDR2 FQGNSA. DNA of the CDR3: TGTGCCAGCAGCTTAGGCCTGGCCATAGGCTCCTACGAGCAGTACTTC. It specifies CASSLGLAIGSYEQYF.

This clone has a handful of counts. This chain uses TRBV7-3 with TRBJ2-1, with a possible D match to TRBD2 (5 bases). CDR1 is SGHTA and CDR2 is FQGTGA in the germline V gene. The CDR3 sequence is 14 residues long. V gave up 7 bases and J gave up 5 bases, with 15 bases separating them. The chain's CDR3 is CASIPVRAHNEQFF. CDR3 coding DNA: TGTGCCAGCATCCCCGTGCGGGCCCACAATGAGCAGTTCTTC.

The sample holds a few counts of this clone. This chain joins TRBV20-1 and TRBJ1-2; D is ambiguous. Per germline, CDR1 DFQATT and CDR2 SNEGSKA (reference sequence). The CDR3 totals 11 residues. V dropped 2 bases and J dropped 4 bases, with 5 bases sitting between them. The CDR3, as DNA: TGCAGTGCTAGATTGGTCTATGGCTACACCTTC. Translating it yields CSARLVYGYTF.

This chain links TRBV21-1 with TRBJ2-7; the D call in the table, TRBD2, was not verified against the DNA. TRBV21-1 is a pseudogene segment. The CDR3 is 17 residues long. The CDR3, as DNA: TGTGCCAGCAGCCCTCCTCCCGGAGGCGGAACCACCTACGAGCAGTACTTC. Its translation: CASSPPPGGGTTYEQYF.

This clone was seen many times. This chain joins TRBV18 and TRBJ2-1; 8 bases match TRBD2. CDR3 size: 16 residues. Trimming cost V 6 bases and J 8 bases; bases outside gene matches: 15. CDR1 is KGHSH and CDR2 is LQKENI in the germline V gene. The CDR3 DNA reads as TGTGCCAGCTCCCCCGTTGCCGGGACTAGGGAGCATGAGCAGTTCTTC. The encoded protein is CASSPVAGTREHEQFF.